This entry lists 21 T cell receptor beta chains sequenced from one sample in a study of tumor and adjacent non-tumor tissue in lung cancer. No cell sorting was done before RNA was extracted from the tissue. The library came from three nested PCR rounds adapted from ARM-PCR protocols. TCRdb re-called the multiplex PCR reads through MiXCR, storing one row per CDR3 protein. Here the sample spans 60,000 to 85,000 distinct CDR3 sequences, more than 70% being singletons. Sequencing was done on a sample of lung tumor tissue. All receptors derive from a man aged 55 to 69 with non-small cell lung cancer.

On this clonotype itself: At one boundary the junction diverges from the germline segment, which might be a read error. This chain uses TRBV10-2 with TRBJ2-7; 10 positions match TRBD2. This CDR3 contains 14 residues. CDR1 is WSHSY and CDR2 is SAAADI in the germline V gene. The CDR3 DNA reads as TGCTCCAGCAAGCGAGCGGGGGGGGCATACGAGCAGTACTTC. Its protein product is CSSKRAGGAYEQYF.

The V and J genes are TRBV28 and TRBJ2-1, with 15 bases lining up with TRBD2. Germline CDR1 and CDR2: MDHEN and SYDVKM. V trimming: 5 bases; J trimming: 9 bases; junction bases outside the gene matches: 11. The CDR3 covers 17 residues. The CDR3 sequence: CASSVRWTSGRALEQFF. The CDR3 nucleotides read TGTGCCAGCAGTGTCCGATGGACTAGCGGGAGGGCCCTTGAGCAGTTCTTC.

About this clonotype itself: This could be a read error, since a much larger clone is one nucleotide away. The rearrangement links TRBV11-2 to TRBJ1-1; no firm D call. Germline CDR1 SGHAT, CDR2 FQNNGV. The length of the CDR3 is 14 residues. V was cut by 3 bases and J by 0 bases, with 8 bases left in between. CDR3 sequence reads: CASSFGMLNTEAFF. The DNA for the CDR3 is TGTGCCAGCAGCTTTGGGATGTTGAACACTGAAGCTTTCTTT.

This chain joins TRBV5-1 and TRBJ2-6, with D hard to call. Germline CDR1 is SGHRS and CDR2 is YFSETQ. The CDR3 is 14 residues long. The germline V and J ends were trimmed by 4 bases and 0 bases, with 5 bases remaining between them. CDR3 sequence reads: CASSLSSGANVLTF. The CDR3 nucleotides read TGCGCCAGCAGCCTGAGCTCTGGGGCCAACGTCCTGACTTTC.

On this clonotype: No conserved phenylalanine or tryptophan ends this CDR3, so it is likely a read error. The chain uses TRBV28 and TRBJ1-1; D is undetermined. This CDR3 comprises 13 residues. The germline gives CDR1 MDHEN, CDR2 SYDVKM. CDR3 region: CARSFSGNTEAFV. Here the CDR3 DNA reads TGTGCCCGCAGTTTCTCCGGTAACACTGAAGCTTTCGTT.

The chain recombines TRBV20-1 with TRBJ1-1, with D tentatively TRBD1 (5 bases). This CDR3 spans 13 amino acids. CDR1 and CDR2 from the germline V gene are DFQATT and SNEGSKA (reference sequence). CDR3 sequence: CRVYPGRGPEAFF. The CDR3 DNA reads TGCAGGGTTTACCCTGGGAGGGGTCCTGAAGCTTTCTTT.

This clonotype was seen a handful of times. This chain joins TRBV15 and TRBJ2-1; 10 bases line up with TRBD2. The CDR3 spans 19 residues. Germline V gene lookup returns CDR1 LNHNV and CDR2 YYDKDF (reference sequence). Unmatched junction bases numbered 16, after V lost 4 bases and J lost 4 bases. The CDR3: CATSTQTGRTSGAYNEQFF. Here the CDR3 DNA reads TGTGCCACCAGCACACAGACAGGGCGGACTAGCGGAGCGTACAATGAGCAGTTCTTC.

Points on this clonotype: The conserved phenylalanine or tryptophan is not found at the CDR3 terminus, so this likely reflects a read error. The DNA is left out, because the CDR3 cannot be placed on it with certainty; the CDR3 is given as TCRdb lists it. The chain combines TRBV20-1 with TRBJ1-2; TRBD1 reflects the table's D call only, with no check against the DNA. Ends included, the CDR3 has 10 residues. Germline V gene lookup returns CDR1 DFQATT and CDR2 SNEGSKA (reference sequence). CDR3 protein: CSAGAGTANP.

With regard to this clonotype: A single base separates this from a much larger clone, so it may be a read error. V and J are TRBV10-2 and TRBJ2-2; the match to TRBD2 covers 14 bases. The CDR3 covers 17 residues. CDR1 is WSHSY and CDR2 is SAAADI in the germline V gene. The CDR3 coding sequence is TGCGCCAGCAGAGCCGGGACTAGCGGGAGCCCCACCGGGGGGCTGTTTTTT. This translates into CASRAGTSGSPTGGLFF.

Points on this clonotype: Germline and junction disagree at one end, which may indicate a read error. The V call is TRBV6-1, the J call TRBJ2-5, with TRBD1 as a possible D gene (6 bases). CDR1 MNHNS and CDR2 SASEGT come from the germline V gene. CDR3 size: 16 residues. The DNA of the CDR3 is TGTACCAGCAGGAAGATCTCCACAGGGAGCCAAGAGACCCAGTACTTC. Translated: CTSRKISTGSQETQYF.

Worth noting for this clonotype: A much larger clone lies a single base off, so this may be a read error. This rearrangement joins TRBV12-3 or TRBV12-4 to TRBJ1-1; perhaps TRBD1 as D (6 bases). The CDR3 is 13 residues long. The CDR3 region is CASRVNLRGGAIF. The CDR3 bases are TGTGCCAGCAGGGTTAACTTAAGGGGGGGGGCTATCTTT.

This clonotype was seen only a few times. The chain uses TRBV11-1 and TRBJ2-2; the D gene is possibly TRBD1 (6 bases). Germline-derived CDR1 and CDR2 are SGHAT and FQDESV (reference sequence). This CDR3 is built from 17 residues. V was shortened by 1 base and J by 5 bases, with 17 bases between the two germline ends. The CDR3 region is CASSLESTGPQTGELFF. Here the CDR3 DNA reads TGTGCCAGCAGCTTAGAAAGCACAGGGCCCCAGACCGGGGAGCTGTTTTTT.

Concerning this clonotype itself: Mismatch with germline at one junction end may stem from a read error. The chain carries TRBV24-1 and TRBJ2-2; tentatively, D is TRBD2 (6 bases). This CDR3 has 14 amino acids. Germline-derived CDR1 and CDR2 are KGHDR and SFDVKD. CDR3 loop: CATRGGRGSGELFF. In DNA form, the CDR3 reads TGTGCCACCAGGGGAGGACGGGGATCCGGGGAGCTATTTTTT.

In regard to this clonotype: A read error may be the cause here, since a much bigger clone is one base away. This sequence joins TRBV6-1 and TRBJ2-7; 11 positions match TRBD2. The CDR3 extends over 13 amino acids. CDR1 MNHNS and CDR2 SASEGT come from the germline V gene. CDR3 in amino acids: CTSATSGSYEQYF. The CDR3 DNA reads TGTACCAGCGCTACTAGCGGGAGCTACGAGCAGTACTTC.

This clonotype is a singleton in its sample. With a much larger clone just one base away, this may be a read error. The J gene is TRBJ2-7, the V gene TRBV5-4; the D gene is possibly TRBD2 (5 bases). Germline lookup yields CDR1 SGHNT and CDR2 YYREEE (reference sequence). The CDR3 sequence is 15 residues long. The CDR3 loop is CASSLAPGLRRELYF. The CDR3 DNA sequence: TGTGCCAGCAGCTTGGCGCCGGGGTTAAGGCGAGAGCTGTACTTC.

Worth noting for this clonotype: Relative to the germline gene, one junction end is altered; a read error may explain this. The chain uses TRBV10-3 and TRBJ2-6, with 16 bases matching TRBD2. The CDR3 spans 20 residues. Germline CDR1 ENHRY, CDR2 SYGVKD. The CDR3, as DNA: TGTCCCATCAGTGAACATGGGACTAGCGGGAGGGACTCGGGGGCCAACGACCTGACTTTC. It is translated as CPISEHGTSGRDSGANDLTF.

Comment on this clonotype: A read error may produce the germline difference seen at one junction end. The V call is TRBV20-1, the J call TRBJ2-1; TRBD2 matches 9 bases. Looked up from germline, CDR1 is DFQATT and CDR2 is SNEGSKA (reference sequence). The CDR3 covers 13 residues. This CDR3 reads CSAPGTSLNEQFF. DNA for the CDR3: TGTAGTGCCCCCGGGACTAGCCTAAATGAGCAGTTCTTC.

On this clonotype itself: At one boundary the junction diverges from the germline segment, which might be a read error. J is TRBJ1-6 and V is TRBV6-1; no clear D gene. The CDR3 consists of 15 residues. Germline V lookup: CDR1 MNHNS, CDR2 SASEGT. CDR3: CASTHTRLENSPLLF. The CDR3 region has the DNA TGTGCCAGCACCCATACCAGATTAGAGAATTCACCCCTCCTCTTT.

Concerning this clonotype: At one boundary the junction diverges from the germline segment, which might be a read error. V is TRBV20-1 and J is TRBJ2-7; 8 bases align to TRBD1. The length of the CDR3 is 14 residues. Germline V lookup: CDR1 DFQATT, CDR2 SNEGSKA (reference sequence). Here the CDR3 reads CSAKDRGLPYEQYF. The DNA of the CDR3 is TGCAGTGCTAAAGACAGGGGACTCCCCTATGAGCAGTACTTC.

This clonotype was detected ten times or more. The CDR3 spells CAISNRDRGMSRPQHF. Here the CDR3 DNA reads TGTGCCATCAGCAATCGGGACAGGGGGATGTCTAGGCCCCAGCATTTT. The J gene is TRBJ1-5, the V gene TRBV28; TRBD1 agrees at 11 bases. Germline V CDR1 and CDR2: MDHEN, SYDVKM. V shed 10 bases and J 9 bases; nucleotides not matched to a gene: 17. The CDR3 contains 16 residues.

By proportion, this clonotype is medium-sized. The chain joins TRBV11-3 to TRBJ1-1; possibly TRBD1 for D (6 bases). The CDR3 runs 17 residues. Trimming stripped 7 bases from V and 1 base from J, with 22 bases between. Germline CDR1 SGHNT, CDR2 YENEEA. CDR3 DNA: TGTGCCAGCAACCTAGGGTGCCGCGGGACATCGAACACTGAAGCTTTCTTT. Translating gives CASNLGCRGTSNTEAFF. Full variable domain (remainder filled in from reference TRBV11-3 and TRBJ1-1): EAGVVQSPRYKIIEKKQPVAFWCNPISGHNTLYWYLQNLGQGPELLIRYENEEAVDDSQLPKDRFSAERLKGVDSTLKIQPAELGDSAVYLCASNLGCRGTSNTEAFFGQGTRLTVV.